Shown below are 19 T cell receptor beta chains from a single sample sequenced in a study of T-cell memory formation after mild COVID-19. TCRdb reprocessed the 5' RACE reads via MiXCR and lists one record per CDR3 protein. The data show over 150,000 distinct CDR3 sequences, less than 20% seen once. The sequencing sample was made of PBMCs or a T cell subset sorted from them (not recorded which). The origin of the receptors is a man younger than 35 who had mild COVID-19 (a few samples of this study predate the infection). Cell type and time point are not known.

This clonotype has more than one count but fewer than ten. CDR3 coding DNA: TGTGCCAGCAGCTCCCGTTGGGACAGGGCGACGTATGGCTACACCTTC. Amino acids: CASSSRWDRATYGYTF. V usage is TRBV12-3 or TRBV12-4 and J usage is TRBJ1-2; TRBD1 matches at 9 bases. The junction had 13 bases not matched to a gene; V was cut back by 6 bases and J by 5 bases. This CDR3 comprises 16 residues.

This chain joins TRBV7-2 and TRBJ2-5; no definite D call. Germline V gives CDR1 SGHTA, CDR2 FQGNSA. The V and J ends lost 3 bases and 12 bases respectively, with 14 bases between them. The CDR3 covers 12 residues. Here the CDR3 reads CASSLDGLVEYF. CDR3 DNA sequence: TGTGCCAGCAGCTTGGACGGGCTAGTAGAGTACTTC.

The table lists this clonotype with a few counts. The chain couples TRBV14 to TRBJ2-2, with 11 bases aligning to TRBD2. V dropped 2 bases and J dropped 3; count of bases not matched to a gene: 5. Germline V CDR1 and CDR2: SGHDN, FVKESK. The CDR3 has 17 residues. The CDR3 DNA sequence: TGTGCCAGCAGCCAAACTAGCGGGGGCCCCCACACCGGGGAGCTGTTTTTT. Residues: CASSQTSGGPHTGELFF.

In its sample, this clonotype was seen a few times. The rearrangement uses TRBV4-2 and TRBJ1-1; D gene ambiguous. CDR3 size: 12 residues. V was trimmed by 0 bases and J by 1 base, leaving 0 bases between them. Germline loops: CDR1 LGHNA, CDR2 YNFKEQ. CDR3 in DNA: TGTGCCAGCAGCCAAGAGAACACTGAAGCTTTCTTT. This codes for CASSQENTEAFF.

The genes are TRBV7-2 and TRBJ2-3, with 9 nucleotides matching TRBD2. Losses at the gene ends were 2 bases for V and 4 bases for J; bases not matched to a gene: 10. CDR3 length equals 17 residues. Germline V CDR1 and CDR2: SGHTA, FQGNSA. The CDR3 loop is CASSLRASGNGADTQYF. The CDR3 nucleotides are TGTGCCAGCAGCTTACGGGCTAGCGGGAACGGAGCAGATACGCAGTATTTT.

This clonotype was seen more than once but under ten times. V and J are TRBV10-3 and TRBJ2-3, with 10 bases fitting TRBD2. V lost 6 bases, J lost 2 bases, and 5 bases stayed unmatched. Germline V lookup: CDR1 ENHRY, CDR2 SYGVKD. This CDR3 contains 15 residues. The CDR3 region has the DNA TGTGCCATCAGCCTTACTAGCGGGGTCACAGATACGCAGTATTTT. Its protein product is CAISLTSGVTDTQYF.

This clonotype was observed a handful of times. This chain links TRBV29-1 with TRBJ2-1; D ambiguous. Germline V lookup: CDR1 SQVTM, CDR2 ANQGSEA. Trimming stripped 6 bases from V and 0 bases from J, with 9 bases between. The CDR3 runs to 13 residues. The CDR3 DNA sequence: TGCAGCGTCCCCCTACCCTCCTACAATGAGCAGTTCTTC. Translation gives CSVPLPSYNEQFF.

This clonotype was detected only a few times. The gene calls are TRBV20-1 and TRBJ2-1; 8 bases fit TRBD2. V dropped 3 bases and J dropped 3; count of bases not matched to a gene: 7. Looked up from germline, CDR1 is DFQATT and CDR2 is SNEGSKA (reference sequence). The CDR3 spans 15 residues. The CDR3 nucleotides are TGCAGTGCTAGGGCGGGGACTAGTGTCTACAATGAGCAGTTCTTC. Amino acid sequence: CSARAGTSVYNEQFF.

This chain links TRBV11-3 with TRBJ2-1; D might be TRBD2 (5 bases). This CDR3 region has 14 residues. CDR1 is SGHNT, CDR2 YENEEA, per germline. Between the trimmed V and J ends, which lost 5 bases and 6 bases, there was a span of 14 bases. The CDR3 nucleotides are TGTGCCAGCAGCACCTACCGGGGTTCCAATGAGCAGTTCTTC. This translates into CASSTYRGSNEQFF.

The chain carries TRBV9 and TRBJ1-1, with TRBD1 matching 8 bases. After removal of 1 base from V and 2 bases from J, the junction contained 4 bases not matched to a gene. CDR3 length: 15 amino acids. Germline values: CDR1 SGDLS, CDR2 YYNGEE. CDR3 coding DNA: TGTGCCAGCAGCGTAAGCACAGGGGGAAACACTGAAGCTTTCTTT. Amino acid sequence: CASSVSTGGNTEAFF.

This clonotype was seen a handful of times. This chain joins TRBV6-6 and TRBJ2-7, with D possibly TRBD1 on 6 matching bases. The length of the CDR3 is 13 residues. Trimming cost V 6 bases and J 4 bases, with 13 bases left between them. Per germline, CDR1 MNHNY and CDR2 SVGAGI (reference sequence). The CDR3 DNA reads as TGTGCCAGCAGGGGACCGACAGGTTACGAGCAGTACTTC. It encodes CASRGPTGYEQYF.

This chain connects TRBV28 to TRBJ1-2; maybe TRBD1 (6 bases). Trimming removed 3 bases from V and 4 bases from J, with 15 bases in between. Germline values: CDR1 MDHEN, CDR2 SYDVKM. The CDR3 covers 15 residues. CDR3 coding DNA: TGTGCCAGCAGTTTGGGGGGGGCAGGCGGCTATGGCTACACCTTC. Translated, it gives CASSLGGAGGYGYTF.

The chain has TRBV4-3 and TRBJ1-2; 7 nucleotides line up with TRBD1. Trimming at V came to 1 base and at J to 8 bases, leaving 7 bases not matched to a gene. Germline V gives CDR1 LGHNA, CDR2 YSLEER. The CDR3 loop spans 14 amino acids. DNA of the CDR3: TGCGCCAGCAGCCAAGCTGACAGGGTGGGCGGCTACACCTTC. It specifies CASSQADRVGGYTF.

The chain combines TRBV9 with TRBJ2-3; D is uncertain. Trimming removed 0 bases at V and 1 base at J, with 6 bases between. This CDR3 has 14 residues. Germline V gene sequence: CDR1 SGDLS, CDR2 YYNGEE. The CDR3 here is CASSVAVGTDTQYF. The CDR3 DNA reads TGTGCCAGCAGCGTAGCGGTCGGCACAGATACGCAGTATTTT.

V and J are TRBV6-5 and TRBJ2-7; 10 bases match TRBD1. Trimming at V came to 6 bases and at J to 4 bases, leaving 3 bases not matched to a gene. CDR1 and CDR2 (germline): MNHEY, SVGAGI. The CDR3 totals 13 residues. The CDR3 sequence is CASSRDRGYEQYV. CDR3 DNA: TGTGCCAGCAGCAGGGACAGGGGTTACGAGCAGTACGTC.

This clonotype was found a few times. The chain joins TRBV28 to TRBJ1-5; D is possibly TRBD1 (6 bases). The CDR3 spans 16 residues. Germline loops: CDR1 MDHEN, CDR2 SYDVKM. Trimming cost V 5 bases and J 3 bases, with 17 bases left between them. The chain's CDR3 is CASSLQRQAPNQPQHF. In DNA, the CDR3 is TGTGCCAGCAGTCTGCAGAGACAGGCCCCCAATCAGCCCCAGCATTTT.

This clonotype has just a few counts. This chain connects TRBV6-2 or TRBV6-3 to TRBJ2-2, with 11 bases identical to TRBD1. The V and J ends lost 8 bases and 6 bases, in that order; junction bases with no gene match: 8. This CDR3 is 15 amino acids long. Looked up from germline, CDR1 is MNHEY and CDR2 is SVGEGT. Here the CDR3 reads CASRPGTGGPGELFF. The CDR3 DNA sequence: TGTGCCAGCCGCCCCGGGACAGGGGGGCCCGGGGAGCTGTTTTTT.

As regards this clonotype: Germline is not matched at one junction end, which may reflect a read error. V and J are TRBV7-9 and TRBJ2-2; tentative D call: TRBD2 (6 bases). Germline V lookup: CDR1 SEHNR, CDR2 FQNEAQ (reference sequence). The CDR3 is 16 amino acids. CDR3 in DNA: TGTGCCAGCATCCCCTGGGGCGGGGCGAACACCAGGGAGCTGTTTTTT. The encoded protein is CASIPWGGANTRELFF. The full variable domain, in which reference TRBV7-9 and TRBJ2-2 provide the parts outside the CDR3, is DTGVSQNPRHKITKRGQNVTFRCDPISEHNRLYWYRQTLGQGPEFLTYFQNEAQLEKSRLLSDRFSAERPKGSFSTLEIQRTEQGDSAMYLCASIPWGGANTRELFFGEGSRLTVL.

J is TRBJ2-2 and V is TRBV11-2; D uncertain. Germline V lookup: CDR1 SGHAT, CDR2 FQNNGV. The CDR3 contains 14 residues. Trimming left V 8 bases short and J 1 base short, with 11 bases between. The CDR3 protein is CASFRPQNTGELFF. The CDR3 coding sequence is TGTGCCAGCTTTCGACCGCAGAACACCGGGGAGCTGTTTTTT.